This TCR beta chain is drawn from a study of T-cell reconstitution after alpha-beta-depleted transplantation in children. The authors prepared the TCRbeta library with unique molecular identifiers. Using its own MiXCR run on the PCR reads, TCRdb lists one record per CDR3 protein. The sample holds around 600,000 distinct CDR3 sequences, roughly a tenth seen once. The source is a human donor who donated a stem cell graft to a child with acute myeloid leukemia. The sample in question was PBMCs from the stem cell graft donor, obtained from the stem cell graft.

CDR3 protein: CASGGRGETQYF. CDR3 in DNA: TGTGCCAGCGGCGGCAGGGGAGAGACCCAGTACTTC. The chain uses TRBV6-2 or TRBV6-3 and TRBJ2-5; the D gene is possibly TRBD1 (6 bases). The germline gives CDR1 MNHEY, CDR2 SVGEGT. Between the trimmed V and J ends, which lost 8 bases and 4 bases, there was a span of 11 bases. The CDR3 runs 12 residues.